Presented here are 31 T cell receptor beta chains from one specimen sequenced in a study of T cells after somatic rescue of genetic block. Sequencing used immunoSEQ multiplex PCR; TCRdb keeps in-frame clones, though not all of them. Counted here are over 55,000 clones, about 91% occurring once; the ten biggest clones make up around 2.8%. Input material: peripheral blood mononuclear cells (PBMCs). These receptors all stem from a man aged 35 to 55.

The chain has TRBV28 and TRBJ1-5; 9 bases agree with TRBD1. V dropped 5 bases and J dropped 7; count of bases not matched to a gene: 6. The CDR3 loop spans 14 amino acids. The germline V gene encodes CDR1 MDHEN and CDR2 SYDVKM. In DNA, the CDR3 is TGTGCCAGCAGTATACAGGGGGCGTGGCAGCCCCAGCATTTT. It yields the protein CASSIQGAWQPQHF. Combining the CDR3 with reference TRBV28 and TRBJ1-5 gives the whole variable domain DVKVTQSSRYLVKRTGEKVFLECVQDMDHENMFWYRQDPGLGLRLIYFSYDVKMKEKGDIPEGYSVSREKKERFSLILESASTNQTSMYLCASSIQGAWQPQHFGDGTRLSIL.

The genes are TRBV28 and TRBJ2-5, with D possibly matching TRBD1 (5 bases). With 2 bases removed from V and 4 bases from J, the gap between germline ends came to 8 bases. CDR3 size: 13 residues. CDR1 MDHEN and CDR2 SYDVKM come from the germline V gene. The chain's CDR3 is CASSLAGLETQYF. The CDR3 coding sequence is TGTGCCAGCAGTTTAGCAGGGCTAGAGACCCAGTACTTC.

This chain's CDR3 is CASSERNRNTGELFF. In DNA, the CDR3 is TGTGCCAGCAGCGAACGGAACAGGAACACCGGGGAGCTGTTTTTT. This chain connects TRBV7-2 to TRBJ2-2, with unresolved D. Germline V gives CDR1 SGHTA, CDR2 FQGNSA. The CDR3 covers 15 residues. With 5 bases removed from V and 1 base from J, the gap between germline ends came to 11 bases.

This clone was counted once. J is TRBJ2-3 and V is TRBV18, with TRBD1 as a possible D gene (5 bases). Looked up from germline, CDR1 is KGHSH and CDR2 is LQKENI. The CDR3 covers 17 residues. The ends were cut back, 6 bases at V and 1 base at J, with 20 bases in the middle. The DNA for the CDR3 is TGTGCCAGCTCGTTAATGGGGCGCCGGACGGGCACAGATACGCAGTATTTT. It codes for CASSLMGRRTGTDTQYF.

The chain couples TRBV5-1 to TRBJ2-3; D unresolved. This CDR3 is 14 amino acids long. In germline, CDR1 is SGHRS, CDR2 YFSETQ. Trimming left V 0 bases short and J 1 base short, with 6 bases between. CDR3 amino acids: CASSLVQGTDTQYF. The CDR3 DNA is TGCGCCAGCAGCTTGGTGCAGGGCACAGATACGCAGTATTTT.

CDR3 residues: CASSQEGGTGSYGYTF. For the CDR3, the DNA is TGCGCCAGCAGCCAAGAGGGGGGGACAGGGTCCTATGGCTACACCTTC. The V and J genes are TRBV4-1 and TRBJ1-2; TRBD1 aligns across 9 bases. Germline CDR1 and CDR2: MGHRA and YSYEKL. V was pared by 0 bases and J by 4 bases, with 6 bases of the junction left unmatched. This CDR3 is 16 amino acids long.

The CDR3 DNA reads TGTGCCAGCAGGCGGACTAGCCGGTTGGGAGTTGCACAAGAGACCCAGTACTTC. Amino acids: CASRRTSRLGVAQETQYF. The J gene is TRBJ2-5, the V gene TRBV2; 8 bases are shared with TRBD2. This CDR3 is built from 18 residues. The germline CDR1 and CDR2 sequences are SNHLY and FYNNEI. V lost 6 bases to trimming and J lost 2 bases; unmatched junction nucleotides: 17. The full variable domain, in which reference TRBV2 and TRBJ2-5 provide the parts outside the CDR3, is EPEVTQTPSHQVTQMGQEVILRCVPISNHLYFYWYRQILGQKVEFLVSFYNNEISEKSEIFDDQFSVERPDGSNFTLKIRSTKLEDSAMYFCASRRTSRLGVAQETQYFGPGTRLLVL.

V gene TRBV10-3 combines with J gene TRBJ2-1; weak D call: TRBD2 (5 bases). Germline V gene lookup returns CDR1 ENHRY and CDR2 SYGVKD. This CDR3 comprises 15 residues. The ends were cut back, 0 bases at V and 5 bases at J, with 11 bases in the middle. The CDR3, as DNA: TGTGCCATCAGTGAGTCGGGAGACACTCACAATGAGCAGTTCTTC. As protein: CAISESGDTHNEQFF.

V usage is TRBV5-6 and J usage is TRBJ2-7; D uncertain. This CDR3 is 15 amino acids long. Trimming stripped 4 bases from V and 6 bases from J, with 20 bases between. Germline CDR1 reads SGHDT; CDR2 reads YYEEEE. The CDR3 loop reads CASSPGFARTFEQYF. The CDR3 DNA sequence: TGTGCCAGCAGCCCGGGTTTTGCCAGGACGTTCGAGCAGTACTTC.

V and J are TRBV19 and TRBJ2-5; 9 nucleotides line up with TRBD1. The CDR3 totals 16 residues. Germline V gives CDR1 LNHDA, CDR2 SQIVND (reference sequence). Trimming took 5 bases from V and 3 from J; bases not matched to a gene: 10. CDR3 sequence (DNA): TGTGCCAGTAGTCCGAATCCCGGGACAGGGAAAGAGACCCAGTACTTC. Amino acid sequence: CASSPNPGTGKETQYF.

The chain combines TRBV30 with TRBJ2-1; D not certain. This CDR3 spans 13 amino acids. V was clipped by 0 bases and J by 9 bases, with 12 bases between them. The germline CDR1 and CDR2 sequences are GTSNPN and SVGIG (reference sequence). CDR3 sequence: CAWSVRVWGEQFF. CDR3 DNA sequence: TGTGCCTGGAGTGTACGGGTTTGGGGTGAGCAGTTCTTC.

This clone was seen a handful of times. The chain has TRBV11-2 and TRBJ2-7; a possible D gene is TRBD2 (6 bases). CDR1 and CDR2 from the germline V gene are SGHAT and FQNNGV. V was cut by 2 bases and J by 6 bases, with 11 bases left in between. The CDR3 is 13 residues long. Written as DNA, the CDR3 is TGTGCCAGCAGCTTAAACGGAGGGCTCGAGCAGTACTTC. This translates into CASSLNGGLEQYF.

The rearrangement joins TRBV7-9 to TRBJ1-3; D call uncertain. The ends were cut back, 5 bases at V and 4 bases at J, with 12 bases in the middle. The germline V gene encodes CDR1 SEHNR and CDR2 FQNEAQ (reference sequence). The CDR3 sequence is 14 residues long. This chain's CDR3 is CASSPAVGGNTIYF. CDR3 nucleotides: TGTGCCAGCAGCCCTGCGGTCGGGGGAAACACCATATATTTT.

This clone was seen only once. The chain links TRBV7-8 to TRBJ2-7; the D gene could be TRBD1 or TRBD2 (5 bases each). The CDR3 totals 15 residues. Germline V gene data show CDR1 as SGHVS and CDR2 as FQNEAQ. V was clipped by 6 bases and J by 6 bases, with 21 bases between them. As DNA, the CDR3 is TGTGCCAGCAGGCTCGCTCCCTCCCTCGGGGCCGAGCAGTACTTC. It is translated as CASRLAPSLGAEQYF. Full variable domain (remainder filled in from reference TRBV7-8 and TRBJ2-7): GAGVSQSPRYKVAKRGQDVALRCDPISGHVSLFWYQQALGQGPEFLTYFQNEAQLDKSGLPSDRFFAERPEGSVSTLKIQRTQQEDSAVYLCASRLAPSLGAEQYFGPGTRLTVT.

This chain connects TRBV5-4 to TRBJ2-5; D is possibly TRBD1 (6 bases). V was pared by 3 bases and J by 1 base, with 13 bases between. CDR3 length: 15 residues. Germline V gives CDR1 SGHNT, CDR2 YYREEE (reference sequence). The chain's CDR3 is CASSSGRGTQETQYF. The DNA for the CDR3 is TGTGCCAGCAGCTCCGGCAGGGGAACCCAAGAGACCCAGTACTTC.

The genes are TRBV7-9 and TRBJ1-1; 9 nucleotides agree with TRBD1. With V trimmed by 6 bases and J by 12 bases, 14 bases remained unmatched. Germline CDR1 is SEHNR and CDR2 is FQNEAQ (reference sequence). This CDR3 is built from 14 residues. CDR3 DNA: TGTGCCAGCAGGAAGGACAGGGGAGGGAGGGAGTCTTTCTTT. Translating it yields CASRKDRGGRESFF.

V and J are TRBV9 and TRBJ2-5; D uncertain. Trimming took 1 base from V and 1 from J, leaving 8 bases between them. The CDR3 consists of 14 residues. Germline V CDR1 and CDR2: SGDLS, YYNGEE. The CDR3 DNA reads TGTGCCAGCAGCGTACGACATTCCCAAGAGACCCAGTACTTC. It specifies CASSVRHSQETQYF.

V and J are TRBV10-3 and TRBJ1-4; D is perhaps TRBD1 (5 bases). The CDR3 loop spans 13 amino acids. Per the germline V gene, CDR1 is ENHRY and CDR2 is SYGVKD. V lost 8 bases and J lost 4, with 11 bases in between. The CDR3 nucleotides read TGTGCCATCGGTGGGGGGGATAATGAAAAACTGTTTTTT. Its translation: CAIGGGDNEKLFF.

This clone was counted a single time. V usage is TRBV9 and J usage is TRBJ1-2, with 10 nucleotides matching TRBD1. Looked up from germline, CDR1 is SGDLS and CDR2 is YYNGEE. The CDR3 contains 14 residues. V lost 2 bases to trimming and J lost 5 bases; unmatched junction nucleotides: 3. The CDR3 bases are TGTGCCAGCAGCGTTGGACAGGGGGAATATGGCTACACCTTC. Residues: CASSVGQGEYGYTF.

The chain is built from TRBV7-2 and TRBJ2-1, with 7 nucleotides matching TRBD1. The CDR3 consists of 15 residues. Looked up from germline, CDR1 is SGHTA and CDR2 is FQGNSA. J was trimmed by 5 bases and V by 5 bases; bases with no gene match: 9. CDR3: CASSVTGQVDNEQFF. CDR3 nucleotide sequence: TGTGCCAGCAGCGTAACCGGACAGGTAGACAATGAGCAGTTCTTC.

The CDR3 nucleotides read TGTGCCAGCAGCCAAGATTGGCTACCTGAAGCTTTCTTT. Residues: CASSQDWLPEAFF. The rearrangement joins TRBV14 to TRBJ1-1; D is unresolved. Germline V gene sequence: CDR1 SGHDN, CDR2 FVKESK. Trimming took off 0 bases at V and 6 bases at J, with 8 bases between the two ends. The CDR3 covers 13 residues.

The CDR3: CASSPRGGTYGYTF. In DNA, the CDR3 is TGTGCCAGCAGCCCCCGGGGAGGGACCTATGGCTACACCTTC. V usage is TRBV5-4 and J usage is TRBJ1-2; possibly TRBD1 for D (5 bases). This CDR3 has 14 residues. Germline CDR1 and CDR2: SGHNT and YYREEE (reference sequence). V was clipped by 4 bases and J by 4 bases, with 14 bases between them.

V usage is TRBV4-1 and J usage is TRBJ1-1; D unclear. The V gene lost 3 bases and the J gene lost 4 bases, with 12 bases spanning the gap. The CDR3 runs 14 residues. The germline CDR1 and CDR2 sequences are MGHRA and YSYEKL. The CDR3 protein is CASSHGPGGTEAFF. As DNA, the CDR3 is TGCGCCAGCAGCCATGGCCCGGGCGGCACTGAAGCTTTCTTT.

The V call is TRBV29-1, the J call TRBJ1-2; the D is unclear. The length of the CDR3 is 13 residues. Trimming took off 3 bases at V and 2 bases at J, with 10 bases between the two ends. The germline CDR1 and CDR2 sequences are SQVTM and ANQGSEA. CDR3 sequence (DNA): TGCAGCGTTGAGCTAGCACAGAACTATGGCTACACCTTC. It yields the protein CSVELAQNYGYTF.

The chain joins TRBV20-1 to TRBJ1-2; no firm D call. This CDR3 is built from 11 residues. V was clipped by 1 base and J by 7 bases, with 7 bases between them. CDR1 DFQATT and CDR2 SNEGSKA come from the germline V gene (reference sequence). CDR3 nucleotides: TGCAGTGCTAGAGCCTCCTTTGGCTACACCTTC. It is translated as CSARASFGYTF.

This clone was seen only a few times. The chain links TRBV19 to TRBJ1-5; D gene uncertain. Deletions cut 2 bases from V and 3 bases from J, with 8 bases between. This CDR3 contains 14 residues. CDR1 is LNHDA, CDR2 SQIVND, per germline (reference sequence). CDR3: CASSIHGLNQPQHF. Written as DNA, the CDR3 is TGTGCCAGTAGTATACATGGGCTCAATCAGCCCCAGCATTTT.

In DNA, the CDR3 is TGCGCCAGCAGCCCGGGACAGGGAACAGATACGCAGTATTTT. It is translated as CASSPGQGTDTQYF. The chain joins TRBV5-1 to TRBJ2-3; 9 nucleotides line up with TRBD1. The CDR3 extends over 14 amino acids. V was pared by 4 bases and J by 3 bases, with 3 bases of the junction left unmatched. The germline V gene encodes CDR1 SGHRS and CDR2 YFSETQ.

The chain couples TRBV4-1 to TRBJ2-2; 9 nucleotides line up with TRBD2. The CDR3 has 17 amino acids. The germline V gene has CDR1 MGHRA and CDR2 YSYEKL. Unmatched junction bases numbered 6, after V lost 2 bases and J lost 2 bases. The CDR3 here is CASSQTSGLANTGELFF. The CDR3 DNA reads as TGCGCCAGCAGCCAAACCTCGGGACTAGCCAACACCGGGGAGCTGTTTTTT.

A remark on this clone: Germline and junction disagree at one end, which may indicate a read error. J is TRBJ2-7 and V is TRBV20-1; weak D call: TRBD2 (5 bases). The germline gives CDR1 DFQATT, CDR2 SNEGSKA (reference sequence). The CDR3 spans 11 residues. The DNA of the CDR3 is TGCAATGCTTCCGGAGGCTACGAGCAGTACTTC. Translated: CNASGGYEQYF.

The chain uses TRBV28 and TRBJ2-7; 13 nucleotides line up with TRBD2. Trimming took 4 bases from V and 2 from J; bases not matched to a gene: 5. Germline V gene data show CDR1 as MDHEN and CDR2 as SYDVKM. This CDR3 spans 16 amino acids. CDR3 coding DNA: TGTGCCAGCAGTTCCCCGGGACTAGCGGGAACCTACGAGCAGTACTTC. This gives the protein CASSSPGLAGTYEQYF.

The V call is TRBV6-6, the J call TRBJ1-2; D remains unclear. Trimming left V 4 bases short and J 10 bases short, with 10 bases between. The germline CDR1 and CDR2 sequences are MNHNY and SVGAGI (reference sequence). The CDR3 runs to 11 residues. The CDR3 here is CASSSPPSYTF. CDR3 nucleotide sequence: TGTGCCAGCAGTTCGCCCCCCTCCTACACCTTC.